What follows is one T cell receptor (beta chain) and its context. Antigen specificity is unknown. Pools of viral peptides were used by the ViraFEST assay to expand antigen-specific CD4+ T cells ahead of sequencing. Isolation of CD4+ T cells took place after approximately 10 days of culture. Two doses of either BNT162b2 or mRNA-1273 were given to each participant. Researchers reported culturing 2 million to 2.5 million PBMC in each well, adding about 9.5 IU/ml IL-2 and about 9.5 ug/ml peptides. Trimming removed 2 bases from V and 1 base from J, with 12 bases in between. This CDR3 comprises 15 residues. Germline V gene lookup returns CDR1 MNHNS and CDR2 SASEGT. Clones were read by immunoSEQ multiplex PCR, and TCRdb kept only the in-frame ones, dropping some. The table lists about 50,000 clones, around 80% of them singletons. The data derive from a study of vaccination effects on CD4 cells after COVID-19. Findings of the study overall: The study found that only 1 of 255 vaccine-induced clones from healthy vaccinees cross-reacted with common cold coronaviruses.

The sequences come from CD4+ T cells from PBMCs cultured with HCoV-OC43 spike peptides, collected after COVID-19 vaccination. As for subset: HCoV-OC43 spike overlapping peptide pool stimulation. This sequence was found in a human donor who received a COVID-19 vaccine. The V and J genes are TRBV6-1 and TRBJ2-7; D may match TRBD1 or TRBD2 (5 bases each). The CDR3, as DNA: TGTGCCAGCAGTGAACACGGGGCGCAGTCCTACGAGCAGTACTTC. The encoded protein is CASSEHGAQSYEQYF.